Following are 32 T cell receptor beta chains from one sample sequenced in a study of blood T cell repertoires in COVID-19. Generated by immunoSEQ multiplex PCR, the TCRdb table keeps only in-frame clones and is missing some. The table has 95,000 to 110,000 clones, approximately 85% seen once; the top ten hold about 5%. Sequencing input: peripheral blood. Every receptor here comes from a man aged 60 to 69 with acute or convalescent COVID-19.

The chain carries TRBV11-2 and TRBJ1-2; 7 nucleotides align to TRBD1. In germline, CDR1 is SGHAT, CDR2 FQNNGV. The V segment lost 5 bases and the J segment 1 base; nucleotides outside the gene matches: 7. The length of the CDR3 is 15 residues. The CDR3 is CASSQDRAVNYGYTF. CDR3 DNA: TGTGCCAGCAGCCAAGACAGGGCGGTTAACTATGGCTACACCTTC.

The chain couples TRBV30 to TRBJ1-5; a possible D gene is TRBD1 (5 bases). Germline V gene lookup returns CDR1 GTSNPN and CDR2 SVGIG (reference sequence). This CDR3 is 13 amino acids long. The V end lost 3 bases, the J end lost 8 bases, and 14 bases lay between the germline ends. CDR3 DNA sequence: TGTGCCTGGAGCCTAGGTGTAGGGGAGCCCCAGCATTTT. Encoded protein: CAWSLGVGEPQHF.

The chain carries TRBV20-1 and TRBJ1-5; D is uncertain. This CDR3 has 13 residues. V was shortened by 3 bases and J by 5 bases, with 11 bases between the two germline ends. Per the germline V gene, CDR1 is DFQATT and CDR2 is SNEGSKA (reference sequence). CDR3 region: CSASLSVDQPQHF. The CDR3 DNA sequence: TGCAGTGCTAGTCTGTCAGTGGATCAGCCCCAGCATTTT.

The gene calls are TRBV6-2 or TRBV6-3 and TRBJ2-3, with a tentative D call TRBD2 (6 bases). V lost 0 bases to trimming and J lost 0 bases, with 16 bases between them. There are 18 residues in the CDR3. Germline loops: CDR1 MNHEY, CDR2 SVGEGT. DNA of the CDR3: TGTGCCAGCAGTTACTCGACCCTCGCTAGCGACAGCACAGATACGCAGTATTTT. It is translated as CASSYSTLASDSTDTQYF.

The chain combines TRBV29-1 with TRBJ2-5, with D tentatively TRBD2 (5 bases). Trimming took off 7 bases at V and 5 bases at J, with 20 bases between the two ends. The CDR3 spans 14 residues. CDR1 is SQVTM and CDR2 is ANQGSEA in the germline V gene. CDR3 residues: CSAVIRLAWETQYF. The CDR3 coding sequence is TGCAGCGCCGTGATAAGGCTAGCATGGGAGACCCAGTACTTC.

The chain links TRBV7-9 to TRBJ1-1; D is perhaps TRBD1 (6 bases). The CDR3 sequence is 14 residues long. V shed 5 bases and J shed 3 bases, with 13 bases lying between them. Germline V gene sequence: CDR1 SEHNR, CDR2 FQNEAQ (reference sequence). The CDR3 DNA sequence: TGTGCCAGCAGCCCCGGACAGCTTCACACTGAAGCTTTCTTT. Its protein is CASSPGQLHTEAFF.

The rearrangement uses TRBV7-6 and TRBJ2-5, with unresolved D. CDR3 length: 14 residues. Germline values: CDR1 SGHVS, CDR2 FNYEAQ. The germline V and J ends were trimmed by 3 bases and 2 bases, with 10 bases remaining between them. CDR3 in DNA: TGTGCCAGCAGCTTGAGTCCCCGGCAAGAGACCCAGTACTTC. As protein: CASSLSPRQETQYF.

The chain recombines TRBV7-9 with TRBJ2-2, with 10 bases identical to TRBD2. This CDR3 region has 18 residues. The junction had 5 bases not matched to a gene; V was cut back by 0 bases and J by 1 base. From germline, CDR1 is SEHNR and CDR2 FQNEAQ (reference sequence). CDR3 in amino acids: CASSLALAGVQNTGELFF. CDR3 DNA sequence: TGTGCCAGCAGCTTAGCCCTAGCGGGAGTACAGAACACCGGGGAGCTGTTTTTT. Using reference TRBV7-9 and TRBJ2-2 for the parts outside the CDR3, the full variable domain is DTGVSQNPRHKITKRGQNVTFRCDPISEHNRLYWYRQTLGQGPEFLTYFQNEAQLEKSRLLSDRFSAERPKGSFSTLEIQRTEQGDSAMYLCASSLALAGVQNTGELFFGEGSRLTVL.

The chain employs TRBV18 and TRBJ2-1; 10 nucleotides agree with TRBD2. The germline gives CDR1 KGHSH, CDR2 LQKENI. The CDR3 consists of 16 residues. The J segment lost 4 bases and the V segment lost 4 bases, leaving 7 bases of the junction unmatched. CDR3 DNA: TGTGCCAGCTCACAAAGCTGGACTAGCGGTTACAATGAGCAGTTCTTC. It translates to CASSQSWTSGYNEQFF.

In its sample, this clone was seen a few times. The CDR3 DNA reads TGTGCCAGTAGTATCGGACACTCCTATAATTCACCCCTCCACTTT. This codes for CASSIGHSYNSPLHF. The V gene is TRBV19, the J gene TRBJ1-6, with D maybe TRBD1 (5 bases). V lost 3 bases to trimming and J lost 0 bases, with 6 bases between them. The germline CDR1 and CDR2 sequences are LNHDA and SQIVND (reference sequence). The CDR3 sequence is 15 residues long.

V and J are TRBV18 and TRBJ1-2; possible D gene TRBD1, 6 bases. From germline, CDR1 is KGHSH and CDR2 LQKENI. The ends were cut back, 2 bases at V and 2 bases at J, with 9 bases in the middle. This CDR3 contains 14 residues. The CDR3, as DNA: TGTGCCAGCTCACCAACGACAGGCAACTATGGCTACACCTTC. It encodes CASSPTTGNYGYTF.

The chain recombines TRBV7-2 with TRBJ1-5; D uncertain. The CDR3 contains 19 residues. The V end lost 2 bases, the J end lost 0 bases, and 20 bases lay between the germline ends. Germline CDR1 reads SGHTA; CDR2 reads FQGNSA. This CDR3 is CASSLRGVEGGYSNQPQHF. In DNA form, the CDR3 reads TGTGCCAGCAGCTTAAGAGGTGTCGAGGGCGGCTATAGCAATCAGCCCCAGCATTTT.

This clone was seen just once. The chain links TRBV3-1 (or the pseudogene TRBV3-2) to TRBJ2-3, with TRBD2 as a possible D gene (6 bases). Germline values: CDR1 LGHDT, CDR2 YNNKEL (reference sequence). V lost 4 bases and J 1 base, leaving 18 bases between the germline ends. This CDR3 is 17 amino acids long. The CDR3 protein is CASSPTPLREGTDTQYF. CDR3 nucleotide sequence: TGTGCCAGCAGCCCTACACCCTTGCGGGAAGGCACAGATACGCAGTATTTT.

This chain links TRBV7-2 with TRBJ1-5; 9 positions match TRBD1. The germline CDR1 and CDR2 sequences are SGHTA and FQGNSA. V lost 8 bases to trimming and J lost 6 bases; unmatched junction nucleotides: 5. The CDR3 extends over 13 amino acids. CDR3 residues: CASSEQGAQPQHF. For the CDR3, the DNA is TGTGCCAGCTCAGAACAGGGGGCTCAGCCCCAGCATTTT.

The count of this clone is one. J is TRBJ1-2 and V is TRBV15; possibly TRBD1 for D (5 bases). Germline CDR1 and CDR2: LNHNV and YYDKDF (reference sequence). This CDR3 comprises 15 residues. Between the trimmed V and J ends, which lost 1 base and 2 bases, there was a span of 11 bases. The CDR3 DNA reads TGTGCCACCAGCAGAGGGAGACAGAAAAACTATGGCTACACCTTC. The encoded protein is CATSRGRQKNYGYTF.

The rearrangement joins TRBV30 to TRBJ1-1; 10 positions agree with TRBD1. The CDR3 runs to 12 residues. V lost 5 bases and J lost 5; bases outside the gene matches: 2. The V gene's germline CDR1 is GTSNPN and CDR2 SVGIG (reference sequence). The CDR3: CAWGTGVTEAFF. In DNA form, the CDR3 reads TGTGCCTGGGGGACAGGGGTAACTGAAGCTTTCTTT.

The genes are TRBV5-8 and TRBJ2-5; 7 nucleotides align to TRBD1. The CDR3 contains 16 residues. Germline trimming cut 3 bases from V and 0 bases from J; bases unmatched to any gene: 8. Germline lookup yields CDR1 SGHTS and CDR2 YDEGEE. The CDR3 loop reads CASSSPGTANQETQYF. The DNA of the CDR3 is TGTGCCAGCAGCTCCCCTGGGACAGCCAACCAAGAGACCCAGTACTTC. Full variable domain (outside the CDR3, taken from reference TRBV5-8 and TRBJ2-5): EAGVTQSPTHLIKTRGQQATLRCSPISGHTSVYWYQQALGLGLQFLLWYDEGEERNRGNFPPRFSGRQFPNYSSELNVNALELEDSALYLCASSSPGTANQETQYFGPGTRLLVL.

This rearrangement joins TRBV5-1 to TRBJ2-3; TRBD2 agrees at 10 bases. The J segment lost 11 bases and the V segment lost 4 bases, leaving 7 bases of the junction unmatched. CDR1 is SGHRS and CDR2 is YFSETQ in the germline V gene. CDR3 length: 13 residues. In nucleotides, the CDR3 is TGCGCCAGCAGCCTGGAACTAGCGGGAAGGCAGTATTTT. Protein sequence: CASSLELAGRQYF.

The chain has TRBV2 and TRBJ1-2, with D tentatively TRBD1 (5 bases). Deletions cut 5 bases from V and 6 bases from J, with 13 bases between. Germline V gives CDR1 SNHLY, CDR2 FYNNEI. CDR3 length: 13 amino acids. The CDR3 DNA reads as TGTGCCAGCAGTCTCGGCAGGGTTAATGGCTACACCTTC. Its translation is CASSLGRVNGYTF.

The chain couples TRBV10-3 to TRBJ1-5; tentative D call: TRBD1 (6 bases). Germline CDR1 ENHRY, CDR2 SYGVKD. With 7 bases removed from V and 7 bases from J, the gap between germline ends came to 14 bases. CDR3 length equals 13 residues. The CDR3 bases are TGTGCCATCAAAGGACAGCCCGGGCAGCCCCAGCATTTT. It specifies CAIKGQPGQPQHF.

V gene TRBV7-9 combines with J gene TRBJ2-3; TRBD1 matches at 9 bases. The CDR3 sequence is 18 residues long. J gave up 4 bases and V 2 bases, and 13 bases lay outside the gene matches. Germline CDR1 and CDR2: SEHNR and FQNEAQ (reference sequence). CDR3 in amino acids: CASSLYPGGQGLSDTQYF. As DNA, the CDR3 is TGTGCCAGCAGCTTATATCCCGGGGGACAGGGTCTTTCAGATACGCAGTATTTT.

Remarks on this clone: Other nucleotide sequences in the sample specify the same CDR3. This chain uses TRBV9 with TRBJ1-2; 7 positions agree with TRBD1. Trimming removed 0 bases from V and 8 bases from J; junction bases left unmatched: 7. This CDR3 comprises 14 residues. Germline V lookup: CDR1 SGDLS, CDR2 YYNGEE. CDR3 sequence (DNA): TGTGCCAGCAGCGTAGGACAGGGAACATACGGCTACACCTTC. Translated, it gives CASSVGQGTYGYTF.

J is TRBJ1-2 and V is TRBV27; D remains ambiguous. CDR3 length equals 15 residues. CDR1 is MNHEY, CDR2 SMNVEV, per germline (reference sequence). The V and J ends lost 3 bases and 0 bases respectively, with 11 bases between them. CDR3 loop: CASSFWARPNYGYTF. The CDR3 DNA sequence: TGTGCCAGCAGTTTCTGGGCCAGGCCTAACTATGGCTACACCTTC.

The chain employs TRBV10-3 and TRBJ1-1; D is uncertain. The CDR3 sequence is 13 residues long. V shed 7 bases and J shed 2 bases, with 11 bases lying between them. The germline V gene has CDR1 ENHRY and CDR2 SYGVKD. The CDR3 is CAITLDSNTEAFF. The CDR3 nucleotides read TGTGCCATCACCCTGGACTCCAACACTGAAGCTTTCTTT.

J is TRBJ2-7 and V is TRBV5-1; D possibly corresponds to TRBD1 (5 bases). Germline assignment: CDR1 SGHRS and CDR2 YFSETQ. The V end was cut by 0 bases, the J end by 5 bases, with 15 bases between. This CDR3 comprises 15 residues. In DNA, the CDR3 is TGCGCCAGCAGCTTGGTATACTCCAGGGTGGACGAGCAGTACTTC. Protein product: CASSLVYSRVDEQYF.

In DNA, the CDR3 is TGTGCCAGTACCCCCCCGGACAGGGGCTATGGCTACACCTTC. Translated: CASTPPDRGYGYTF. The J gene is TRBJ1-2, the V gene TRBV19, with TRBD1 identical over 9 bases. CDR3 size: 14 residues. The germline gives CDR1 LNHDA, CDR2 SQIVND (reference sequence). Trimming removed 7 bases from V and 4 bases from J; junction bases left unmatched: 7.

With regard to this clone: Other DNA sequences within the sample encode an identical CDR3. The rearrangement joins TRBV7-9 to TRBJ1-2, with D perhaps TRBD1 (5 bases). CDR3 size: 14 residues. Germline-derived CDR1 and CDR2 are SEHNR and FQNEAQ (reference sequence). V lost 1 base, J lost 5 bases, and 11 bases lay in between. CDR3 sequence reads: CASSLDGGLYGYTF. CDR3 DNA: TGTGCCAGCAGCTTAGATGGGGGGTTATATGGCTACACCTTC.

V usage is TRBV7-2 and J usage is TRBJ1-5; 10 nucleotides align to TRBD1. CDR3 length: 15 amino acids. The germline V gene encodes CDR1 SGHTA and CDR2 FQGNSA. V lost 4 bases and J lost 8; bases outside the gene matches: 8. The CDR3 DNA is TGTGCCAGCAGCTCCGGACAGGGGGTGAGCGAGCCCCAGCATTTT. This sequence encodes CASSSGQGVSEPQHF.

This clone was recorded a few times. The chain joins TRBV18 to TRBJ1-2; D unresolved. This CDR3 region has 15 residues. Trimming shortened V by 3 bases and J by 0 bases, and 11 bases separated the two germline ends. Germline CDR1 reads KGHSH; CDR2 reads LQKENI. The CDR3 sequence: CASSPVGGANYGYTF. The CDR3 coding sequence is TGTGCCAGCTCACCTGTCGGCGGAGCTAACTATGGCTACACCTTC.

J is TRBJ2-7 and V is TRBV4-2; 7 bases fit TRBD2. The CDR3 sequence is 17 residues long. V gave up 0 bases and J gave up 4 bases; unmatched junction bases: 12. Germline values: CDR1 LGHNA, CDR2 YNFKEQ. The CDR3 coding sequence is TGTGCCAGCAGCCAAGAGCAGAGTCCGGGAGCGGGGTACGAGCAGTACTTC. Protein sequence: CASSQEQSPGAGYEQYF.

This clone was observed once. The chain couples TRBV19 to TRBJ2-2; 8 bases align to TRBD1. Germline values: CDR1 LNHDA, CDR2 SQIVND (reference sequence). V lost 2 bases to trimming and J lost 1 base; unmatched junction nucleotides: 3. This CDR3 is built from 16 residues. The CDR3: CASSIRTGMNTGELFF. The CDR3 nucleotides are TGTGCCAGTAGTATAAGGACAGGGATGAACACCGGGGAGCTGTTTTTT.

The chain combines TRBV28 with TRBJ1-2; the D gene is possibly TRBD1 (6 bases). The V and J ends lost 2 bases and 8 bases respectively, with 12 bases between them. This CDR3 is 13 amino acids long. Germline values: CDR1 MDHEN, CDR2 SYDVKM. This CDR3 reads CASSLGGALGYTF. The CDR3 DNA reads TGTGCCAGCAGTTTAGGGGGGGCCCTAGGCTACACCTTC.